These 28 T cell receptor beta chains originate from one sample sequenced in a study of read filtering for tumor transcriptome and immune sequencing. The library was built from roughly 400 ng RNA with molecular barcoded adaptors for alpha/delta and beta/gamma chains. MiXCR, applied by TCRdb to the reads, yields one record per CDR3 protein. In the table there are approximately 24,000 distinct CDR3 sequences, about 20% of which are singletons. The sequenced sample was a population of CD138-negative cells sorted from bone marrow. These receptors all come from a donor at least 40 years old with multiple myeloma.

With respect to this clonotype: This may stem from a read error, because a much larger clone lies one nucleotide away. This chain uses TRBV18 with TRBJ1-6, with D tentatively TRBD1 (5 bases). From germline, CDR1 is KGHSH and CDR2 LQKENI. This CDR3 region has 15 residues. V was shortened by 7 bases and J by 7 bases, with 17 bases between the two germline ends. The CDR3, as DNA: TGTGCCAGCTTACCCCTAAGTGAGGGGAATTCACCCCTCCACTTT. Its protein product is CASLPLSEGNSPLHF.

This clonotype was seen at least ten times. This sequence joins TRBV2 and TRBJ2-1, with D unresolved. CDR3 length: 13 amino acids. CDR1 and CDR2 (germline): SNHLY, FYNNEI. Trimming took off 3 bases at V and 9 bases at J, with 12 bases between the two ends. DNA for the CDR3: TGTGCCAGCAGTGAGGCACAAGCTGGTGAGCAGTTCTTC. The encoded protein is CASSEAQAGEQFF.

This clonotype came up many times. The genes are TRBV3-1 and TRBJ1-1; no reliable D call. V lost 5 bases and J lost 4, with 14 bases in between. Germline V lookup: CDR1 LGHDT, CDR2 YNNKEL (reference sequence). The CDR3 totals 14 residues. The CDR3 loop is CASSGRSLVTEAFF. The CDR3 region has the DNA TGTGCCAGCAGCGGCCGGTCCCTAGTCACTGAAGCTTTCTTT.

DNA for the CDR3: TGTGCCGGATCCCCGGGGCAGGGCTATGGCTACACCTTC. Residues: CAGSPGQGYGYTF. The chain combines TRBV19 with TRBJ1-2, with D maybe TRBD1 (5 bases). The CDR3 totals 13 residues. Trimming shortened V by 11 bases and J by 4 bases, and 17 bases separated the two germline ends. Germline V gene sequence: CDR1 LNHDA, CDR2 SQIVND (reference sequence).

V gene TRBV3-1 combines with J gene TRBJ2-1; no clear D gene. Per the germline V gene, CDR1 is LGHDT and CDR2 is YNNKEL (reference sequence). Trimming pared 4 bases from V and 2 bases from J, leaving 15 bases between. CDR3 length: 16 amino acids. Written as DNA, the CDR3 is TGTGCCAGCAGCCGCCACCCCCCGAGCACCTACAATGAGCAGTTCTTC. Translating gives CASSRHPPSTYNEQFF.

The chain recombines TRBV29-1 with TRBJ1-2; D remains unclear. Germline-derived CDR1 and CDR2 are SQVTM and ANQGSEA. V was shortened by 1 base and J by 8 bases, with 5 bases between the two germline ends. The CDR3 extends over 10 amino acids. CDR3 DNA sequence: TGCAGCGTTGAAGGTCCCGGCTACACCTTC. This codes for CSVEGPGYTF.

This clonotype was detected many times. V usage is TRBV11-3 and J usage is TRBJ2-1; maybe TRBD2 (6 bases). V was trimmed by 3 bases and J by 4 bases, leaving 13 bases between them. Germline V gene data show CDR1 as SGHNT and CDR2 as YENEEA. CDR3 length: 15 residues. DNA of the CDR3: TGTGCCAGCAGCTTCGGGGGAGGAACATACAATGAGCAGTTCTTC. This codes for CASSFGGGTYNEQFF.

The table lists this clonotype with many counts. This rearrangement joins TRBV10-3 to TRBJ2-2; D assignment may be TRBD1 or TRBD2 (7 bases each). The CDR3 runs 14 residues. CDR1 is ENHRY and CDR2 is SYGVKD in the germline V gene. V lost 8 bases, J lost 2 bases, and 12 bases lay in between. The CDR3, as DNA: TGTGCCATCCAGGGGGGGGTTAACACCGGGGAGCTGTTTTTT. Translation: CAIQGGVNTGELFF.

There are many counts of this clonotype. CDR3 sequence reads: CASSLGPSNTEAFF. Here the CDR3 DNA reads TGTGCCAGCAGCTTAGGGCCGTCGAACACTGAAGCTTTCTTT. The chain is built from TRBV7-6 and TRBJ1-1; D call uncertain. This CDR3 region has 14 residues. CDR1 and CDR2 from the germline V gene are SGHVS and FNYEAQ. Trimming took 1 base from V and 1 from J, leaving 7 bases between them.

This clonotype has a count of ten or more. The chain combines TRBV28 with TRBJ2-6; perhaps TRBD1 as D (6 bases). The CDR3 is 15 residues long. Germline V gives CDR1 MDHEN, CDR2 SYDVKM. V was shortened by 6 bases and J by 4 bases, with 13 bases between the two germline ends. Written as DNA, the CDR3 is TGTGCCAGCAGCCAACAGGGCTCCGGGGCCAACGTCCTGACTTTC. Protein product: CASSQQGSGANVLTF.

A word on this clonotype: A much larger clone is a single base away; this may be a read error. The rearrangement uses TRBV20-1 and TRBJ1-5, with D hard to call. V shed 0 bases and J shed 7 bases, with 10 bases lying between them. The CDR3 length is 13 residues. CDR1 DFQATT and CDR2 SNEGSKA come from the germline V gene (reference sequence). The CDR3: CSARDAQTQPQHF. In nucleotides, the CDR3 is TGCAGTGCTAGAGATGCACAAACCCAGCCCCAGCATTTT.

This sequence joins TRBV3-1 and TRBJ2-6, with D perhaps TRBD1 (5 bases). The CDR3 runs to 16 residues. The germline gives CDR1 LGHDT, CDR2 YNNKEL (reference sequence). V was cut by 2 bases and J by 1 base, with 9 bases left in between. The CDR3 sequence: CASSQNTGSGANVLTF. In DNA, the CDR3 is TGTGCCAGCAGCCAAAACACAGGTTCTGGGGCCAACGTCCTGACTTTC.

Points on this clonotype: A much larger clone sits a single nucleotide away, making a read error possible. The V call is TRBV6-2 or TRBV6-3, the J call TRBJ1-1, with a possible D match to TRBD1 (5 bases). The CDR3 has 12 amino acids. CDR1 is MNHEY, CDR2 SVGEGT, per germline. V shed 6 bases and J shed 8 bases, with 13 bases lying between them. The CDR3 here is CASSYRQREAFF. DNA of the CDR3: TGTGCCAGCAGCTACCGACAGAGGGAAGCTTTCTTT.

The chain has TRBV2 and TRBJ2-5, with TRBD2 as a possible D gene (5 bases). Germline V gene lookup returns CDR1 SNHLY and CDR2 FYNNEI. V dropped 7 bases and J dropped 1 base, with 13 bases sitting between them. The CDR3 consists of 14 residues. DNA for the CDR3: TGTGCCAGCAAGGTCGTGAGGGCCCAAGAGACCCAGTACTTC. This translates into CASKVVRAQETQYF. The full variable domain, with the rest looked up from reference TRBV2 and TRBJ2-5, is EPEVTQTPSHQVTQMGQEVILRCVPISNHLYFYWYRQILGQKVEFLVSFYNNEISEKSEIFDDQFSVERPDGSNFTLKIRSTKLEDSAMYFCASKVVRAQETQYFGPGTRLLVL.

This clonotype was recorded at least ten times. The V and J genes are TRBV20-1 and TRBJ2-1; 8 positions match TRBD2. The CDR3 consists of 14 residues. Germline V lookup: CDR1 DFQATT, CDR2 SNEGSKA (reference sequence). Unmatched junction bases numbered 8, after V lost 5 bases and J lost 5 bases. In DNA, the CDR3 is TGCAGTGCTTATAGCGGGGTTAAGAACAATGAGCAGTTCTTC. Amino acid sequence: CSAYSGVKNNEQFF.

This clonotype was counted between two and nine times. The chain has TRBV4-1 and TRBJ1-5, with 12 nucleotides matching TRBD1. Trimming removed 5 bases from V and 1 base from J; junction bases left unmatched: 6. The CDR3 runs to 17 residues. Germline V gives CDR1 MGHRA, CDR2 YSYEKL. CDR3: CASSSGQGALSNQPQHF. The CDR3, as DNA: TGCGCCAGCAGCTCGGGACAGGGGGCTTTAAGCAATCAGCCCCAGCATTTT.

This clonotype occurred a few times. J is TRBJ2-5 and V is TRBV23-1; D not certain. TRBV23-1 belongs to the ORF category, with a function that is uncertain. This CDR3 contains 13 residues. V shed 0 bases and J shed 2 bases, with 4 bases lying between them. The CDR3 reads CASSQSLQETQYF. As DNA, the CDR3 is TGCGCCAGCAGTCAATCACTTCAAGAGACCCAGTACTTC.

This clonotype was observed at least ten times. V usage is TRBV6-4 and J usage is TRBJ2-2, with D uncertain. V lost 4 bases and J lost 3, with 6 bases in between. This CDR3 spans 13 amino acids. CDR1 and CDR2 (germline): MRHNA, SNTAGT. This CDR3 reads CASSVSDTGELFF. For the CDR3, the DNA is TGTGCCAGCAGTGTATCCGACACCGGGGAGCTGTTTTTT.

This clonotype was seen repeatedly, ten times or more. The J gene is TRBJ1-1, the V gene TRBV11-1, with no clear D. This CDR3 is 13 amino acids long. Trimming pared 3 bases from V and 8 bases from J, leaving 13 bases between. The germline V gene encodes CDR1 SGHAT and CDR2 FQDESV (reference sequence). CDR3 amino acids: CASSLKTGGEAFF. The CDR3 nucleotides are TGTGCCAGCAGCTTGAAGACCGGAGGGGAAGCTTTCTTT.

To note about this clonotype: This may be a read error, as it is one base from a much larger clone. The CDR3 DNA reads as TGTGCCAGCAGTTCATGGGGGGCGTCCGGCGAGCAGTACTTC. This gives the protein CASSSWGASGEQYF. J is TRBJ2-7 and V is TRBV12-3 or TRBV12-4, with D perhaps assigned TRBD1 or TRBD2 (6 bases each). The CDR3 consists of 14 residues. V was cut by 4 bases and J by 6 bases, with 16 bases left in between.

In its sample, this clonotype was seen many times. The J gene is TRBJ2-2, the V gene TRBV20-1; 8 bases align to TRBD2. The junction had 3 bases not matched to a gene; V was cut back by 6 bases and J by 0 bases. This CDR3 is built from 14 residues. Germline CDR1 and CDR2: DFQATT and SNEGSKA (reference sequence). The CDR3 loop is CSASGGPNTGELFF. CDR3 nucleotides: TGCAGTGCGAGCGGGGGACCGAACACCGGGGAGCTGTTTTTT.

The chain uses TRBV19 and TRBJ2-7; 9 nucleotides agree with TRBD1. After removal of 4 bases from V and 3 bases from J, the junction contained 4 bases not matched to a gene. The length of the CDR3 is 14 residues. Germline-derived CDR1 and CDR2 are LNHDA and SQIVND (reference sequence). The chain's CDR3 is CASSTGTGYYEQYF. Written as DNA, the CDR3 is TGTGCCAGTAGTACCGGGACAGGGTACTACGAGCAGTACTTC.

This clonotype was observed a handful of times. This could be a read error, since a much larger clone is one nucleotide away. The DNA of the CDR3 is TGCAGTCCGGGAGCTGGTAGCGGGGGCACGGATGAGCAGTTCTTC. The encoded protein is CSPGAGSGGTDEQFF. The chain recombines TRBV20-1 with TRBJ2-1, with 9 nucleotides matching TRBD2. Germline V gene data show CDR1 as DFQATT and CDR2 as SNEGSKA (reference sequence). The CDR3 is 15 amino acids. With 8 bases clipped from V and 8 bases from J, the junction kept 16 bases outside the gene matches.

With respect to this clonotype: This may come from a read error, since a much larger clone is one base off. V usage is TRBV28 and J usage is TRBJ2-3; D is unresolved. CDR1 and CDR2 (germline): MDHEN, SYDVKM. The CDR3 is made up of 12 amino acids. V lost 8 bases and J lost 4, with 10 bases in between. CDR3 sequence (DNA): TGTGCCAGCGCCGCAGCCGCAGATACGCAGTATTTT. The encoded protein is CASAAAADTQYF.

The chain joins TRBV15 to TRBJ2-7; tentatively, D is TRBD1 (7 bases). V shed 5 bases and J shed 7 bases, with 12 bases lying between them. Germline-derived CDR1 and CDR2 are LNHNV and YYDKDF (reference sequence). The CDR3 length is 12 residues. CDR3 sequence: CATSPGGWEQYF. The CDR3, as DNA: TGTGCCACCAGCCCAGGGGGGTGGGAGCAGTACTTC.

This clonotype was detected ten times or more. This chain connects TRBV25-1 to TRBJ2-3, with a possible D match to TRBD1 (6 bases). V lost 3 bases and J lost 6, with 19 bases in between. CDR1 and CDR2 (germline): MGHDK, SYGVNS. This CDR3 region has 16 residues. CDR3 region: CASSDRRQDLYDTQYF. Written as DNA, the CDR3 is TGTGCCAGCAGTGACCGTCGACAGGACTTGTATGATACGCAGTATTTT.

The sample holds many counts of this clonotype. The rearrangement links TRBV7-9 to TRBJ2-2; 10 nucleotides line up with TRBD2. The J segment lost 3 bases and the V segment lost 3 bases, leaving 1 base of the junction unmatched. CDR1 SEHNR and CDR2 FQNEAQ come from the germline V gene (reference sequence). The length of the CDR3 is 15 residues. The CDR3 is CASSLTSGYTGELFF. Written as DNA, the CDR3 is TGTGCCAGCAGCTTGACTAGCGGGTACACCGGGGAGCTGTTTTTT.

The CDR3 coding sequence is TGTGCCAGTAGTATAGAACAGGGAAGCTCCTACAATGAGCAGTTCTTC. This gives the protein CASSIEQGSSYNEQFF. The chain couples TRBV19 to TRBJ2-1; perhaps TRBD1 as D (6 bases). The V end lost 0 bases, the J end lost 0 bases, and 9 bases lay between the germline ends. Germline CDR1 is LNHDA and CDR2 is SQIVND (reference sequence). The CDR3 extends over 16 amino acids.